This paragraph covers one TCR beta chain sequence. Its antigen is still unknown. The TRB libraries of cDNA were built by UMI-labeled 5' RACE. After re-calling the 5' RACE reads, TCRdb lists one entry per CDR3 protein, DNA absent. The sample includes under 70,000 distinct CDR3 sequences. The sample originates from a study of CXCR3-negative and CXCR3-positive naive CD8 T cells. Overall study results and limits: Naive cells, whether CXCR3-negative or CXCR3-positive, had similar TRBV-TRBJ usage, while memory cells differed. When CXCR3-positive naive cells were set against CXCR3-negative naive cells, the former had more hydrophobic TRB CDR3s. Between one naive subset and the other, surface CD5 was comparable, and TCR strength was inferred from TRB CDR3 properties.

CD45RO-CCR7+CD27+CD95- marked naive CD8+ T cells. CDR3 length: 14 amino acids. Sequences were obtained from naive CXCR3+ CD8+ T cells from blood. The subset is: CD45RO-CCR7+CD27+CD95- naive CD8+ T cells expressing CXCR3 (TNR3+). The V gene is TRBV12-3 or TRBV12-4, the J gene TRBJ2-7; without DNA, the TCRdb call of TRBD1 cannot be checked. The TCR comes from a human donor in good health. Some clones in this sample may be carry-over from other donors' samples. The chain's CDR3 is CASSLTGGSYEQYF.